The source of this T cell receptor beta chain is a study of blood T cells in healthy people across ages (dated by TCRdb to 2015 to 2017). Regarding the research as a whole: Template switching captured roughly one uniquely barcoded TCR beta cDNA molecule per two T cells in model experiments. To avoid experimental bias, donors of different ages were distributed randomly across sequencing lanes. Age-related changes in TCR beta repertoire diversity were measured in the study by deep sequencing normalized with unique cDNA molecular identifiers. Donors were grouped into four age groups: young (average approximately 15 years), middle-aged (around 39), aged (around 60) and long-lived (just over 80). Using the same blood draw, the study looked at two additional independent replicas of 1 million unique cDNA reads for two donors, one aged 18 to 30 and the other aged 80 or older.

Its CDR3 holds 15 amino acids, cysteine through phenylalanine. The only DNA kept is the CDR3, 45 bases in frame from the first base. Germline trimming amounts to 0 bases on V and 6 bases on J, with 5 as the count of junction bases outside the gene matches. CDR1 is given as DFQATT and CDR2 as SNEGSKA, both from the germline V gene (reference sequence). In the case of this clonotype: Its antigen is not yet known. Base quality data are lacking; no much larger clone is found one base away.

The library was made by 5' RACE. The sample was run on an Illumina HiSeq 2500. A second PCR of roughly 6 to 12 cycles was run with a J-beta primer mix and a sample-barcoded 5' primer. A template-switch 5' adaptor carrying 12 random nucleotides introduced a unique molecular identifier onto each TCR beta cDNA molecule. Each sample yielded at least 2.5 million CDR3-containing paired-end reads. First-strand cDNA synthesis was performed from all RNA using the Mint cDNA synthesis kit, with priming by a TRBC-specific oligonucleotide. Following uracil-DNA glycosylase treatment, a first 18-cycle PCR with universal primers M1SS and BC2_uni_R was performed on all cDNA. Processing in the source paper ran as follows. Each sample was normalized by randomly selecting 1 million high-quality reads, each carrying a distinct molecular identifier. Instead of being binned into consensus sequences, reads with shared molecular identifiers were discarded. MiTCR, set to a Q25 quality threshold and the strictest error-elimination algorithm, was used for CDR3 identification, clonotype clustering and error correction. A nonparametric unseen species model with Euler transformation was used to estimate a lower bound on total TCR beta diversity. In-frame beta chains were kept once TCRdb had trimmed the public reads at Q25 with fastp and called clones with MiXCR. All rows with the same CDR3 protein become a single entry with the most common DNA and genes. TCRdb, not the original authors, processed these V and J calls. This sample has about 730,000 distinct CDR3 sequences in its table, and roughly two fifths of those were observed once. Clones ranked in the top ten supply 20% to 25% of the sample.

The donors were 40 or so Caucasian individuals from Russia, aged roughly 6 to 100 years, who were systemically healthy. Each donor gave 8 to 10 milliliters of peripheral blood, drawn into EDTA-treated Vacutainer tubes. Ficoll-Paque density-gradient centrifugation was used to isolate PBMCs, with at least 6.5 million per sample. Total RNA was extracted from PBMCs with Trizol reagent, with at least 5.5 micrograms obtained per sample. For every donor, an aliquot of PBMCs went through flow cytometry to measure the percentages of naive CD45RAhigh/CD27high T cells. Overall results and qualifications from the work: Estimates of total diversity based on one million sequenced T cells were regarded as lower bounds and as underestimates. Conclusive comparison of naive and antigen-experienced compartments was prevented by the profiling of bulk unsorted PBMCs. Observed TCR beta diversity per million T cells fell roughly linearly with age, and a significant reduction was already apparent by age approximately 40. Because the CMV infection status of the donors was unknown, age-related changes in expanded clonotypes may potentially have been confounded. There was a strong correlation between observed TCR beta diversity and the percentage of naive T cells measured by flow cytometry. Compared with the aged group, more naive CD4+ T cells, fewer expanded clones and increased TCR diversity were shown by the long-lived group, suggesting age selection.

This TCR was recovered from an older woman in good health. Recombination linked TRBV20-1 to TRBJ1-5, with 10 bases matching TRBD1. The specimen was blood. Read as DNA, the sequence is TGCAGTGCTAGAGAGACAGGGGGCCAGGGTCAGCCCCAGCATTTT. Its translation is CSARETGGQGQPQHF.